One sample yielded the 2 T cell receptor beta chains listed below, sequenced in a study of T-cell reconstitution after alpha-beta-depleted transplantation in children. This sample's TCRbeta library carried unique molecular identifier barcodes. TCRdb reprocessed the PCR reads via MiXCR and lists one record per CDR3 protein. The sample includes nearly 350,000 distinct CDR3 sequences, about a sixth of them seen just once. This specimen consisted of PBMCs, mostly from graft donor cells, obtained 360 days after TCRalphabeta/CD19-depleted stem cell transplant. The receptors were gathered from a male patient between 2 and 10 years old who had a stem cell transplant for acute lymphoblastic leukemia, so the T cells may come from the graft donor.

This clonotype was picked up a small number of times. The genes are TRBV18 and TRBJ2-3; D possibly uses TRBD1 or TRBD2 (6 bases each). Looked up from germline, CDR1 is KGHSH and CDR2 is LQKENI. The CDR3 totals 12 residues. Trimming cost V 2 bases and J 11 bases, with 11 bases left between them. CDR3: CASSPAEGEQYF. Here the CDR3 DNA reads TGTGCCAGCTCACCAGCGGAGGGGGAGCAGTATTTT.

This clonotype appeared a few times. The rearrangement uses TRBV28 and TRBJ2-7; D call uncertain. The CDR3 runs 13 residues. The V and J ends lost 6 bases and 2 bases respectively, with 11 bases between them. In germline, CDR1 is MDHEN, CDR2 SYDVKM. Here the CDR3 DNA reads TGTGCCAGCAGCTGGGTCGGACCCTACGAGCAGTACTTC. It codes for CASSWVGPYEQYF.